This T cell receptor beta chain was obtained from a study of blood T cell repertoires in COVID-19. The repertoire was sequenced with immunoSEQ multiplex PCR; TCRdb's copy has only in-frame clones and lacks some. This sample has about 150,000 clones, with under 95% found just once. V trimming: 3 bases; J trimming: 9 bases; junction bases outside the gene matches: 16. The CDR3 has 18 amino acids. Germline V gene data show CDR1 as MGHRA and CDR2 as YSYEKL. The sequence was collected from a man aged 18 to 35 with COVID-19, enrolled during active disease. V gene TRBV4-1 combines with J gene TRBJ1-6; 8 bases align to TRBD1. Input material: peripheral blood. CDR3 loop: CASSQAGTGGYQRSPLHF. Written as DNA, the CDR3 is TGCGCCAGCAGCCAGGCCGGGACAGGAGGCTATCAGCGTTCACCCCTCCACTTT.